This TCR beta chain was profiled in a study of blood T cell repertoires in COVID-19. Study information: In each case, the material was cDNA or gDNA derived from T cells, B-cell-depleted T cells, or PBMCs.

The length of the CDR3 is 15 residues. The V gene end was trimmed by 3 bases and the J gene end by 5 bases; junction bases not matched to a gene: 5. CDR1 SGHRS and CDR2 YFSETQ come from the germline V gene. Original analysis: How many nucleated cells were present was estimated from reference gene primer amplification. Libraries were prepared by immunoSEQ multiplex PCR; TCRdb keeps only in-frame clonotypes and omits some of them. The V and J calls and clone size are taken from that table; D and trimming were inferred from the DNA. This sample has 190,000 or so clones, with roughly 90% found just once.

This TCR derives from a woman under 40 who had been exposed to COVID-19. This chain joins TRBV5-1 and TRBJ2-5, with 12 bases that match TRBD1. The sample taken for sequencing was PBMCs or T cells enriched from blood (not recorded which). This CDR3 is CASSWGQGARETQYF. In DNA, the CDR3 is TGCGCCAGCAGCTGGGGACAGGGGGCTAGGGAGACCCAGTACTTC.